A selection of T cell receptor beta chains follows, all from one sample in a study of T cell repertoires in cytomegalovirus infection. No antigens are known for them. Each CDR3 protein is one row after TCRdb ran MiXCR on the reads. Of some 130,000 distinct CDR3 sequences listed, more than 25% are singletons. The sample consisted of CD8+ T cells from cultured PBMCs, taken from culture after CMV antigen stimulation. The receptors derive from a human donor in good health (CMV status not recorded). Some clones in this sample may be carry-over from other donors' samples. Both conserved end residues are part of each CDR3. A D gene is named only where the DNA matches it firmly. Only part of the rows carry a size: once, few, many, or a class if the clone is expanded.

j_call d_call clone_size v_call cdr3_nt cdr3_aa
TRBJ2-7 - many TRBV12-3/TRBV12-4 TGTGCCAGCAGCACTCCCTACGAGCAGTACTTC CASSTPYEQYF
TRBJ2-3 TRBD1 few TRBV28 TGTGCCAGCAGGGCTGGACAGGGGTGGTTAGATACGCAGTATTTT CASRAGQGWLDTQYF
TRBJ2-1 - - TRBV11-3 TGTGCCAGCAGCTTAGGGGCTTTTAGCAATGAGCAGTTCTTC CASSLGAFSNEQFF
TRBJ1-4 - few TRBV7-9 TGTGCCAGCAGCCCCGAGGGGGGGCTAAGTGAAAAACTGTTTTTT CASSPEGGLSEKLFF
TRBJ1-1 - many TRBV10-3 TGTGCCATCAGTGACCAGAGTGGGTACACTGAAGCTTTCTTT CAISDQSGYTEAFF
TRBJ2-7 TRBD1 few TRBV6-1 TGTGCCAGCTCAGAATTGCGGCAGGGGGCCTACGAGCAGTACTTC CASSELRQGAYEQYF
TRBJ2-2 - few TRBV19 TGTGCCAGTAGACGGGACGGGACCACCGGGGAGCTGTTTTTT CASRRDGTTGELFF
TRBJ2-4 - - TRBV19 TGTGCCAGTAGTGAGGGCGCCAAAAAAATTCAGTACTTC CASSEGAKKIQYF
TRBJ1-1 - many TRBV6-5 TGTGCCAGCAGTTACGGAGGGGCTGAAGCTTTCTTT CASSYGGAEAFF
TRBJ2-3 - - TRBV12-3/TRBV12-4 TGTGCCAGCAGTTTAGCGGGTGATACGCAGTATTTT CASSLAGDTQYF
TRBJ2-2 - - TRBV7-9 TGTGCCAGCAGCCCGCTGTTGCGGGGGAACACCGGGGAGCTGTTTTTT CASSPLLRGNTGELFF
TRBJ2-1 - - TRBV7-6 TGTGCCAGCAGTCAAACGGACAATGAGCAGTTCTTC CASSQTDNEQFF
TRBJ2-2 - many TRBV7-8 TGTGCCAGCAGCCCCTGGTCTCCCGCGAGCACCGGGGAGCTGTTTTTT CASSPWSPASTGELFF
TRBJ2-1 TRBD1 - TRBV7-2 TGTGCCAGCAGCTTACCCGGGACAGGGGGGAATGAGCAGTTCTTC CASSLPGTGGNEQFF
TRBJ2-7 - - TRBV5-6 TGTGCCAGCTGGCGGCGGACTGTCCCCTACGAGCAGTACTTC CASWRRTVPYEQYF
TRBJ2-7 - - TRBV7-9 TGTGCCAGCAGCTTAGCGAGGACGGAAGCTTATTACGAGCAGTACTTC CASSLARTEAYYEQYF
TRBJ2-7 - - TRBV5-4 TGTGCCAGCAGCTTTTCGGGGTTCGGCTACGAGCAGTACTTC CASSFSGFGYEQYF
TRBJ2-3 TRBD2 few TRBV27 TGTGCCAGCAGTTCCGGCGGGGGTGGGCAGTATTTT CASSSGGGGQYF
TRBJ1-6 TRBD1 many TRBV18 TGTGCCAGCCGGATCGACAGGGGGGCTAATTCACCCCTCCACTTT CASRIDRGANSPLHF
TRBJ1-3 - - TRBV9 TGTGCCAGCAGCGTAGCCGGTGCAGGAAACACCATATATTTT CASSVAGAGNTIYF
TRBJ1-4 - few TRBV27 TGTGCCAGCAGTCACCTGACAGCAACTAATGAAAAACTGTTTTTT CASSHLTATNEKLFF
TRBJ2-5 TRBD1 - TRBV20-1 TGCAGTGCTAGAGGGGGACAGGGGCTGGAGACCCAGTACTTC CSARGGQGLETQYF
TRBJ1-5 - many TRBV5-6 TGTGCCAGCAGCTTTGCGGCGGCGGTGGATCAGCCCCAGCATTTT CASSFAAAVDQPQHF
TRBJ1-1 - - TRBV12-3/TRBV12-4 TGTGCCAGCAGTTTTGCATCCCAGTGGCACACTGAAGCTTTCTTT CASSFASQWHTEAFF
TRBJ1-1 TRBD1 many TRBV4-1 TGCGCCAGCAGCCAAGAAGAGGGACAGTATGAAGCTTTCTTT CASSQEEGQYEAFF
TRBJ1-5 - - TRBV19 TGTGCCAGTAGTATAATTGCGTCCAGCTCCTTAAGCAATCAGCCCCAGCATTTT CASSIIASSSLSNQPQHF